The present T cell receptor beta chain was sequenced within a study of OX40 agonist ivuxolimab in advanced cancers. Study at large: Partial responses were observed in three patients, of whom one had hepatocellular carcinoma and two had cutaneous melanoma.

The CDR3 sequence is 13 residues long. V lost 0 bases, J lost 3 bases, and 6 bases lay in between. Germline V gene sequence: CDR1 LGHNA, CDR2 YNFKEQ. Findings of the study overall: In CD8+ T cells, expanded clones were on average more numerous than in CD4+.

In the case of this clone: Its antigen is unidentified.

Using immunoSEQ multiplex PCR, the repertoire was profiled, and TCRdb retains in-frame clones only, with some absent. The sample lists 100,000 or so clones; 70% to 90% were seen once. The receptor was derived from an adult with an advanced solid tumor such as melanoma, head and neck, liver or kidney cancer. Sample: CD4+ or CD8+ T cells sorted from blood, taken in a trial of the OX40 agonist ivuxolimab. The J gene is TRBJ2-7, the V gene TRBV4-2; D gene uncertain. The CDR3 is CASSQDLRYEQYF. Written as DNA, the CDR3 is TGTGCCAGCAGCCAAGATCTTCGCTACGAGCAGTACTTC.